This record looks at one T cell receptor (beta chain) sequence and its context. The data were taken from a study of blood T cell repertoires in COVID-19. J lost 5 bases, V lost 2 bases, and 8 bases had no gene match. This CDR3 is built from 16 residues. Germline assignment: CDR1 SGHRS and CDR2 YFSETQ. Repertoires were generated with immunoSEQ multiplex PCR, while TCRdb's copy carries only in-frame clones and drops some. Of 240,000 or so clones in the sample, roughly nine tenths were seen once. This rearrangement joins TRBV5-1 to TRBJ2-1, with 9 bases fitting TRBD2. The receptor was derived from a man aged 60-69 years with acute or convalescent COVID-19. The sample taken for sequencing was peripheral blood. The CDR3 reads CASSFRLAGWNNEQFF. The CDR3 DNA reads TGCGCCAGCAGCTTTCGGCTAGCGGGATGGAACAATGAGCAGTTCTTC.